A single sample is the source of the 26 T cell receptor beta chains below, sequenced in a study of T cells in Graves' hyperthyroidism and ophthalmopathy. Amplified TCR beta CDR3 regions came from RNA transcripts. The primer set for the first-round RT-PCR of the TCR CDR3 was HTBI. Each CDR3 protein gets one entry after TCRdb re-called the multiplex PCR reads with MiXCR. This table has about 530,000 distinct CDR3 sequences, over 15% appearing once. The sample consisted of blood. These receptors were obtained from a young woman with Graves' ophthalmopathy.

This clonotype was detected a few times. V gene TRBV7-9 combines with J gene TRBJ2-1, with D unresolved. The germline V gene has CDR1 SEHNR and CDR2 FQNEAQ (reference sequence). V lost 0 bases and J lost 9, with 9 bases in between. CDR3 size: 13 residues. The CDR3 loop is CASSLATSFEQFF. As DNA, the CDR3 is TGTGCCAGCAGCTTAGCTACGAGCTTTGAGCAGTTCTTC.

This clonotype was seen many times. The chain employs TRBV28 and TRBJ1-2; 10 bases are a match to TRBD1. This CDR3 region has 15 residues. After removal of 3 bases from V and 3 bases from J, the junction contained 4 bases not matched to a gene. Germline lookup yields CDR1 MDHEN and CDR2 SYDVKM. For the CDR3, the DNA is TGTGCCAGCAGTTTCGGTGGGACAGGGGACTATGGCTACACCTTC. It encodes CASSFGGTGDYGYTF.

This clonotype has a handful of counts. The CDR3 sequence is CASTKNRADTEAFF. CDR3 in DNA: TGTGCCAGCACCAAGAACAGGGCTGACACTGAAGCTTTCTTT. The J gene is TRBJ1-1, the V gene TRBV7-9; tentatively, D is TRBD1 (6 bases). The CDR3 has 14 residues. Germline CDR1 is SEHNR and CDR2 is FQNEAQ (reference sequence). V lost 7 bases and J 3 bases, leaving 15 bases between the germline ends.

This clonotype was seen repeatedly, ten times or more. The chain uses TRBV27 and TRBJ1-2; a weak D match, TRBD1 (6 bases). Germline CDR1 is MNHEY and CDR2 is SMNVEV (reference sequence). Trimming stripped 2 bases from V and 4 bases from J, with 11 bases between. The CDR3 sequence is 14 residues long. The CDR3 coding sequence is TGTGCCAGCAGTTTACGTGGACAGACCTATGGCTACACCTTC. Amino acids: CASSLRGQTYGYTF.

This clonotype was detected many times. This chain connects TRBV5-1 to TRBJ2-7; D is unresolved. Germline assignment: CDR1 SGHRS and CDR2 YFSETQ. V was clipped by 2 bases and J by 5 bases, with 11 bases between them. This CDR3 region has 13 residues. CDR3 sequence: CASSFLGVNEQYF. CDR3 nucleotide sequence: TGCGCCAGCAGCTTCCTTGGGGTAAACGAGCAGTACTTC. Combining the CDR3 with reference TRBV5-1 and TRBJ2-7 gives the whole variable domain KAGVTQTPRYLIKTRGQQVTLSCSPISGHRSVSWYQQTPGQGLQFLFEYFSETQRNKGNFPGRFSGRQFSNSRSEMNVSTLELGDSALYLCASSFLGVNEQYFGPGTRLTVT.

This clonotype is a singleton in its sample. With a much larger clone just one base away, this may be a read error. This chain links TRBV6-1 with TRBJ2-7; D ambiguous. This CDR3 is 14 amino acids long. Trimming removed 8 bases from V and 3 bases from J, with 17 bases in between. Looked up from germline, CDR1 is MNHNS and CDR2 is SASEGT. The CDR3, as DNA: TGTGCCAGCGGGATCCGGATCAAAGGCTACGAGCAGTACTTC. Translation: CASGIRIKGYEQYF.

This clonotype was picked up many times. This chain links TRBV12-3 or TRBV12-4 with TRBJ2-7; D tentatively fits TRBD1 or TRBD2 (5 bases each). With 7 bases removed from V and 6 bases from J, the gap between germline ends came to 16 bases. The CDR3 contains 13 residues. The DNA for the CDR3 is TGTGCCAGCACTCTGGGACCTTCAGGCGAGCAGTACTTC. Translation: CASTLGPSGEQYF.

This clonotype has ten or more counts. The J gene is TRBJ1-5, the V gene TRBV28, with D possibly matching TRBD1 (6 bases). This CDR3 is 16 amino acids long. Germline-derived CDR1 and CDR2 are MDHEN and SYDVKM. The V gene lost 2 bases and the J gene lost 1 base, with 12 bases spanning the gap. The CDR3: CASSLPEGVSNQPQHF. In nucleotides, the CDR3 is TGTGCCAGCAGTTTACCTGAGGGGGTGAGCAATCAGCCCCAGCATTTT.

This clonotype has a count of ten or more. This rearrangement joins TRBV7-2 to TRBJ2-1; 9 bases map to TRBD1. Germline CDR1 and CDR2: SGHTA and FQGNSA. J lost 2 bases, V lost 1 base, and 3 bases had no gene match. This CDR3 has 16 residues. The CDR3: CASSLVGTGTYNEQFF. In DNA, the CDR3 is TGTGCCAGCAGCTTAGTAGGGACAGGGACCTACAATGAGCAGTTCTTC. The full variable domain, rest sourced from reference TRBV7-2 and TRBJ2-1, is GAGVSQSPSNKVTEKGKDVELRCDPISGHTALYWYRQSLGQGLEFLIYFQGNSAPDKSGLPSDRFSAERTGGSVSTLTIQRTQQEDSAVYLCASSLVGTGTYNEQFFGPGTRLTVL.

This clonotype was seen many times. The chain is built from TRBV28 and TRBJ2-1; 7 bases are shared with TRBD2. Germline lookup yields CDR1 MDHEN and CDR2 SYDVKM. The CDR3 length is 14 residues. V trimming: 5 bases; J trimming: 12 bases; junction bases outside the gene matches: 13. In nucleotides, the CDR3 is TGTGCCAGCAGTCCTGGACTAGTCCACAAGGGGCAGTTCTTC. This translates into CASSPGLVHKGQFF.

This chain uses TRBV27 with TRBJ2-2, with 11 nucleotides matching TRBD2. This CDR3 region has 17 residues. J gave up 0 bases and V 1 base, and 1 base lay outside the gene matches. The V gene's germline CDR1 is MNHEY and CDR2 SMNVEV (reference sequence). CDR3 sequence: CASSLLAGGPNTGELFF. The CDR3 DNA reads TGTGCCAGCAGTTTATTAGCGGGGGGGCCGAACACCGGGGAGCTGTTTTTT.

This clonotype has ten or more counts. The V call is TRBV7-9, the J call TRBJ2-5, with no clear D. The CDR3 loop spans 14 amino acids. Germline V gene sequence: CDR1 SEHNR, CDR2 FQNEAQ (reference sequence). Trimming took off 5 bases at V and 1 base at J, with 11 bases between the two ends. This chain's CDR3 is CASSAPLIQETQYF. The CDR3 nucleotides are TGTGCCAGCAGCGCTCCATTAATCCAAGAGACCCAGTACTTC.

This clonotype was observed at least ten times. The chain uses TRBV7-2 and TRBJ1-2; TRBD1 aligns across 7 bases. Germline V gives CDR1 SGHTA, CDR2 FQGNSA. The J segment lost 3 bases and the V segment lost 5 bases, leaving 3 bases of the junction unmatched. The CDR3 covers 13 residues. In DNA form, the CDR3 reads TGTGCCAGCAGCCCGGGACAGTACTATGGCTACACCTTC. The encoded protein is CASSPGQYYGYTF.

This clonotype was counted many times. DNA of the CDR3: TGTGCCAGCAGGGACAGGGTGGGCTACGAGCAGTACTTC. This encodes CASRDRVGYEQYF. This chain links TRBV28 with TRBJ2-7; 8 bases are a match to TRBD1. CDR1 MDHEN and CDR2 SYDVKM come from the germline V gene. The CDR3 runs 13 residues. Losses at the gene ends were 6 bases for V and 3 bases for J; bases not matched to a gene: 4.

This clonotype was seen repeatedly, ten times or more. The CDR3 spells CASSGGQETGELFF. The CDR3 DNA follows: TGTGCCAGCAGTGGGGGGCAGGAGACCGGGGAGCTGTTTTTT. V gene TRBV2 combines with J gene TRBJ2-2, with D possibly matching TRBD1 (6 bases). The ends were cut back, 4 bases at V and 5 bases at J, with 11 bases in the middle. CDR3 length equals 14 residues. The germline CDR1 and CDR2 sequences are SNHLY and FYNNEI.

This clonotype was seen a few times. At one of its ends the junction is not consistent with the germline gene, which may arise from a read error. The chain joins TRBV7-7 to TRBJ2-1, with 8 bases matching TRBD2. This CDR3 contains 16 residues. From germline, CDR1 is SSHAT and CDR2 FNYEAQ (reference sequence). In DNA, the CDR3 is TGTGCTAGCAGCTTAGAAGCGGGAGTTAATCACAATGAGCAGTTCTTC. It is translated as CASSLEAGVNHNEQFF.

The J gene is TRBJ2-3, the V gene TRBV19, with 7 positions matching TRBD1. The V gene end was trimmed by 7 bases and the J gene end by 2 bases; junction bases not matched to a gene: 15. This CDR3 is 17 amino acids long. Germline V gene sequence: CDR1 LNHDA, CDR2 SQIVND (reference sequence). CDR3 amino acids: CASTPTIRQGITDTQYF. The CDR3 DNA reads as TGTGCCAGTACTCCGACTATTAGACAGGGAATCACAGATACGCAGTATTTT.

The chain employs TRBV7-9 and TRBJ2-2; 9 bases map to TRBD1. CDR1 and CDR2 (germline): SEHNR, FQNEAQ (reference sequence). The junction had 7 bases not matched to a gene; V was cut back by 5 bases and J by 6 bases. The CDR3 runs to 15 residues. In nucleotides, the CDR3 is TGTGCCAGCAGCCCCAGGGACAGGGCCTCCGGGGAGCTGTTTTTT. Translated, it gives CASSPRDRASGELFF.

The sample holds many counts of this clonotype. One end of the junction varies from germline; a read error may be responsible. The V call is TRBV2, the J call TRBJ1-5; D gene uncertain. Germline CDR1 reads SNHLY; CDR2 reads FYNNEI. The CDR3 is made up of 16 amino acids. Here the CDR3 reads CASTERVGDGNQPQHF. The CDR3 DNA is TGTGCCAGCACTGAAAGGGTGGGAGATGGCAATCAGCCCCAGCATTTT.

The rearrangement links TRBV12-3 or TRBV12-4 to TRBJ1-6; D may be TRBD1 (5 bases). V lost 3 bases and J lost 2, with 8 bases in between. The CDR3 extends over 15 amino acids. CDR3 amino acids: CASSFDRTYNSPLHF. Written as DNA, the CDR3 is TGTGCCAGCAGTTTTGACAGAACCTATAATTCACCCCTCCACTTT.

Many counts were recorded for this clonotype. V and J are TRBV30 and TRBJ1-1; maybe TRBD1 (5 bases). The V gene's germline CDR1 is GTSNPN and CDR2 SVGIG (reference sequence). V was trimmed by 0 bases and J by 2 bases, leaving 16 bases between them. The length of the CDR3 is 16 residues. The CDR3 DNA follows: TGTGCCTGGAGTGTGGGGTCAGGACACCTTAACACTGAAGCTTTCTTT. Protein product: CAWSVGSGHLNTEAFF.

In this sample, this clonotype turned up a few times. The rearrangement uses TRBV6-1 and TRBJ1-5; possible D gene TRBD1, 5 bases. CDR3 length equals 16 residues. The V gene lost 7 bases and the J gene lost 2 bases, with 18 bases spanning the gap. CDR1 and CDR2 from the germline V gene are MNHNS and SASEGT. The CDR3 protein is CASKIGLRAGNQPQHF. Here the CDR3 DNA reads TGTGCCAGCAAAATAGGGCTCAGGGCGGGCAATCAGCCCCAGCATTTT.

In this sample, this clonotype turned up a few times. The chain is built from TRBV4-2 and TRBJ1-2; D gene ambiguous. V was pared by 1 base and J by 8 bases, with 14 bases between. Germline assignment: CDR1 LGHNA and CDR2 YNFKEQ. This CDR3 region has 14 residues. This chain's CDR3 is CASSQASGNAGYTF. In DNA form, the CDR3 reads TGTGCCAGCAGCCAAGCTTCGGGGAACGCGGGCTACACCTTC.

The V gene is TRBV5-1, the J gene TRBJ1-1; TRBD1 matches at 9 bases. CDR3 length equals 16 residues. CDR1 and CDR2 (germline): SGHRS, YFSETQ. V lost 3 bases to trimming and J lost 1 base; unmatched junction nucleotides: 7. Written as DNA, the CDR3 is TGCGCCAGCAGCTCCGGGACAGGGACGAGGAACACTGAAGCTTTCTTT. Amino acid sequence: CASSSGTGTRNTEAFF.

The chain has TRBV7-2 and TRBJ2-7; 7 bases line up with TRBD1. The trim removed 2 bases at V and 5 bases at J, leaving 9 bases unmatched. The CDR3 covers 15 residues. The germline gives CDR1 SGHTA, CDR2 FQGNSA. The DNA for the CDR3 is TGTGCCAGCAGCTTAAGACAGGGTGGGCTTAACGAGCAGTACTTC. Translated, it gives CASSLRQGGLNEQYF. Based on the CDR3 plus reference TRBV7-2 and TRBJ2-7, the full variable domain is GAGVSQSPSNKVTEKGKDVELRCDPISGHTALYWYRQSLGQGLEFLIYFQGNSAPDKSGLPSDRFSAERTGGSVSTLTIQRTQQEDSAVYLCASSLRQGGLNEQYFGPGTRLTVT.

The chain employs TRBV10-3 and TRBJ2-7; TRBD2 matches at 11 bases. Germline V CDR1 and CDR2: ENHRY, SYGVKD. The V and J ends lost 2 bases and 0 bases, in that order; junction bases with no gene match: 0. The length of the CDR3 is 15 residues. The CDR3 DNA reads TGTGCCATCAGTGAGACTAGCGGGGGCTCCTACGAGCAGTACTTC. Encoded protein: CAISETSGGSYEQYF.